Below are 22 T cell receptor beta chains sequenced from a single sample in a study of blood T cell repertoires in COVID-19. Assay: immunoSEQ multiplex PCR; the TCRdb copy retains only in-frame clones and omits some. The repertoire consists of approximately 400,000 clones, with about 88% occurring once and the leading ten covering around 1.2%. The specimen sequenced was PBMCs or T cells enriched from blood (not recorded which). Receptors originate from a young woman who had recovered from COVID-19.

A single count supports this clone. This rearrangement joins TRBV2 to TRBJ1-4; possible D gene TRBD1, 5 bases. Germline-derived CDR1 and CDR2 are SNHLY and FYNNEI. The CDR3 totals 15 residues. Trimming took off 4 bases at V and 8 bases at J, with 17 bases between the two ends. CDR3 in DNA: TGTGCCAGCAGTGGCGGGAGTAGGGAGGGGGAAAAACTGTTTTTT. Its protein product is CASSGGSREGEKLFF.

The V gene is TRBV27, the J gene TRBJ2-7, with TRBD1 identical over 11 bases. This CDR3 comprises 17 residues. Germline CDR1 is MNHEY and CDR2 is SMNVEV (reference sequence). The trim removed 5 bases at V and 2 bases at J, leaving 11 bases unmatched. The CDR3 DNA sequence: TGTGCCAGCAGTCTGCGCTGGACAGGGGGCTTGACCTACGAGCAGTACTTC. Amino acid sequence: CASSLRWTGGLTYEQYF.

This clone was seen more than once but under ten times. The gene calls are TRBV14 and TRBJ1-4, with D hard to call. The CDR3 length is 15 residues. Per the germline V gene, CDR1 is SGHDN and CDR2 is FVKESK. Deletions cut 1 base from V and 8 bases from J, with 14 bases between. This CDR3 is CASSQGIGRGEKLFF. DNA of the CDR3: TGTGCCAGCAGCCAAGGGATAGGGAGAGGGGAAAAACTGTTTTTT.

J is TRBJ1-1 and V is TRBV11-2, with D possibly being TRBD1 (5 bases). CDR1 SGHAT and CDR2 FQNNGV come from the germline V gene. V lost 6 bases, J lost 4 bases, and 15 bases lay in between. This CDR3 comprises 14 residues. CDR3 sequence (DNA): TGTGCCAGCAGGGCAGGGATGGAAAGCACTGAAGCTTTCTTT. Encoded protein: CASRAGMESTEAFF.

This clone has just one count. This rearrangement joins TRBV27 to TRBJ1-2; TRBD1 is a possible D gene (6 bases). The CDR3 loop spans 14 amino acids. CDR1 is MNHEY, CDR2 SMNVEV, per germline (reference sequence). V lost 0 bases, J lost 4 bases, and 9 bases lay in between. CDR3 DNA: TGTGCCAGCAGTTTATCGCGGGGGGCCTATGGCTACACCTTC. Amino acids: CASSLSRGAYGYTF.

This chain links TRBV10-3 with TRBJ2-5; tentatively, D is TRBD2 (5 bases). The CDR3 spans 13 residues. Trimming took off 3 bases at V and 4 bases at J, with 9 bases between the two ends. The germline V gene has CDR1 ENHRY and CDR2 SYGVKD. CDR3 sequence: CAISDGLRETQYF. The CDR3 DNA follows: TGTGCCATCAGTGACGGACTTAGAGAGACCCAGTACTTC.

The J gene is TRBJ1-1, the V gene TRBV5-6; D gene ambiguous. Trimming stripped 2 bases from V and 1 base from J, with 6 bases between. Germline-derived CDR1 and CDR2 are SGHDT and YYEEEE. The CDR3 runs 13 residues. The CDR3 DNA sequence: TGTGCCAGCAGCTTTGGAGGGAACACTGAAGCTTTCTTT. Protein product: CASSFGGNTEAFF. The full variable domain, completed using reference TRBV5-6 and TRBJ1-1, is DAGVTQSPTHLIKTRGQQVTLRCSPKSGHDTVSWYQQALGQGPQFIFQYYEEEERQRGNFPDRFSGHQFPNYSSELNVNALLLGDSALYLCASSFGGNTEAFFGQGTRLTVV.

The genes are TRBV6-5 and TRBJ2-5, with 7 bases identical to TRBD2. Germline CDR1 MNHEY, CDR2 SVGAGI. This CDR3 is 14 amino acids long. The V and J ends lost 1 base and 2 bases, in that order; junction bases with no gene match: 1. This CDR3 is CASSYFGRQETQYF. The CDR3 DNA sequence: TGTGCCAGCAGTTACTTCGGGAGGCAAGAGACCCAGTACTTC.

The chain recombines TRBV5-1 with TRBJ2-7; TRBD2 matches 8 bases. The CDR3 runs 16 residues. From germline, CDR1 is SGHRS and CDR2 YFSETQ. Unmatched junction bases numbered 9, after V lost 2 bases and J lost 2 bases. The CDR3 coding sequence is TGCGCCAGCAGCTTTTTCGCAAGCGGGGGTACCTACGAGCAGTACTTC. This codes for CASSFFASGGTYEQYF.

This chain connects TRBV6-4 to TRBJ1-5, with D possibly TRBD1 on 5 matching bases. The length of the CDR3 is 14 residues. The V gene lost 0 bases and the J gene lost 9 bases, with 12 bases spanning the gap. Germline CDR1 MRHNA, CDR2 SNTAGT. The CDR3 reads CASSDSAGERPQHF. In DNA form, the CDR3 reads TGTGCCAGCAGTGACTCAGCGGGGGAACGGCCCCAGCATTTT.

There are a few counts of this clone. V gene TRBV11-2 combines with J gene TRBJ1-1; D call uncertain. This CDR3 comprises 13 residues. Germline V gives CDR1 SGHAT, CDR2 FQNNGV. Trimming removed 1 base from V and 6 bases from J, with 9 bases in between. The chain's CDR3 is CASSLVAVSEAFF. CDR3 sequence (DNA): TGTGCCAGCAGCTTAGTCGCGGTTTCTGAAGCTTTCTTT.

The chain has TRBV10-3 and TRBJ2-1; the D is unclear. V lost 2 bases and J lost 10, with 21 bases in between. The CDR3 contains 16 residues. Per germline, CDR1 ENHRY and CDR2 SYGVKD. The CDR3 region has the DNA TGTGCCATCAGTGAGAGAGAGGTCTCCGTCGGTATAGAGCAGTTCTTC. Amino acids: CAISEREVSVGIEQFF.

This clone was recorded a few times. The chain links TRBV2 to TRBJ1-5; D is perhaps TRBD1 (6 bases). This CDR3 region has 15 residues. The V end lost 5 bases, the J end lost 7 bases, and 18 bases lay between the germline ends. Germline V gene data show CDR1 as SNHLY and CDR2 as FYNNEI. The CDR3 loop is CASSPPGHYGQPQHF. CDR3 nucleotide sequence: TGTGCCAGCAGTCCACCGGGACACTACGGGCAGCCCCAGCATTTT.

The rearrangement joins TRBV20-1 to TRBJ1-1; D unclear. V was clipped by 3 bases and J by 7 bases, with 9 bases between them. Germline V CDR1 and CDR2: DFQATT, SNEGSKA (reference sequence). The length of the CDR3 is 11 residues. The CDR3 loop reads CSARETVEAFF. The CDR3 DNA sequence: TGCAGTGCTAGGGAGACCGTTGAAGCTTTCTTT.

There are a few counts of this clone. The V gene is TRBV7-9, the J gene TRBJ1-1; D not resolved. Germline CDR1 is SEHNR and CDR2 is FQNEAQ (reference sequence). The CDR3 is 11 residues long. V dropped 5 bases and J dropped 10 bases, with 11 bases sitting between them. The CDR3 is CASSVDFGAFF. The DNA for the CDR3 is TGTGCCAGCAGCGTTGACTTTGGAGCTTTCTTT.

The rearrangement links TRBV11-2 to TRBJ2-2; D might be TRBD1 (5 bases). The V gene lost 2 bases and the J gene lost 3 bases, with 10 bases spanning the gap. The CDR3 runs 15 residues. From germline, CDR1 is SGHAT and CDR2 FQNNGV. This chain's CDR3 is CASSLRQGYTGELFF. CDR3 sequence (DNA): TGTGCCAGCAGCTTAAGGCAGGGTTACACCGGGGAGCTGTTTTTT.

The chain employs TRBV11-2 and TRBJ2-2, with 8 bases that match TRBD2. The CDR3 is made up of 18 amino acids. Germline values: CDR1 SGHAT, CDR2 FQNNGV. The J segment lost 5 bases and the V segment lost 5 bases, leaving 16 bases of the junction unmatched. CDR3 nucleotide sequence: TGTGCCAGCAGCCCGGGAGGGAGGGGGGGCGTCCGAACCGGGGAGCTGTTTTTT. Translating gives CASSPGGRGGVRTGELFF.

The V call is TRBV19, the J call TRBJ2-5; TRBD2 agrees at 9 bases. Germline V gene sequence: CDR1 LNHDA, CDR2 SQIVND (reference sequence). The CDR3 runs to 13 residues. This CDR3 is CATRLAGLETQYF. In DNA form, the CDR3 reads TGTGCTACCCGGCTAGCGGGGTTGGAGACCCAGTACTTC.

V is TRBV11-2 and J is TRBJ2-7; a possible D gene is TRBD1 (8 bases). Germline CDR1 reads SGHAT; CDR2 reads FQNNGV. Trimming took 5 bases from V and 2 from J, leaving 22 bases between them. This CDR3 contains 17 residues. CDR3 region: CASSGRTTGGGPYEQYF. The CDR3 region has the DNA TGTGCCAGCAGCGGGCGGACAACAGGGGGGGGACCCTACGAGCAGTACTTC.

This chain uses TRBV27 with TRBJ2-1; D remains unclear. Germline V lookup: CDR1 MNHEY, CDR2 SMNVEV (reference sequence). V was clipped by 5 bases and J by 0 bases, with 14 bases between them. The CDR3 length is 16 residues. The CDR3 DNA reads as TGTGCCAGCAGTCCCTGGTATGAGAGCTCCTACAATGAGCAGTTCTTC. Its protein is CASSPWYESSYNEQFF.

This clone was recorded once. The chain has TRBV2 and TRBJ2-7; 9 positions match TRBD1. CDR1 and CDR2 (germline): SNHLY, FYNNEI. The CDR3 has 12 residues. This CDR3 is CASEGQGYEQYF. The CDR3 DNA is TGTGCTTCAGAGGGACAGGGTTACGAGCAGTACTTC.

This clone was seen more than once but under ten times. The rearrangement links TRBV5-3 to TRBJ1-2, with 8 bases lining up with TRBD1. TRBV5-3 is marked as an open reading frame, function uncertain. The V gene end was trimmed by 4 bases and the J gene end by 5 bases; junction bases not matched to a gene: 7. The CDR3 consists of 14 residues. CDR3 loop: CARSPRTGQYGYTF. In DNA form, the CDR3 reads TGTGCCAGAAGCCCCCGGACAGGGCAGTATGGCTACACCTTC.